This TCR beta chain is drawn from a study of cytotoxic CD8 clonotypes in ibrutinib-treated CLL. Study summary: The cohort had over ten relapsed/refractory and some 14 treatment-naive patients, about 18 IGHV unmutated. Whole-study results and caveats: The clonality went up when patients responded to ibrutinib and dropped back toward baseline at progression. Public clonotypes were rare and shrank or held steady on treatment. At baseline, clonality was higher than in age-matched healthy donors and correlated with CD8+ counts.

The CDR3 runs 15 residues. V lost 2 bases and J lost 5, with 17 bases in between. Germline CDR1 and CDR2: SGHRS and YFSETQ. Assay: immunoSEQ multiplex PCR; the TCRdb copy retains only in-frame clones and omits some. The table has more than 110,000 clones, around 93% seen once; the top ten hold 11%. Concerning this clone itself: Antigen unknown.

The receptor comes from a human donor with chronic lymphocytic leukemia. J is TRBJ2-7 and V is TRBV5-1, with a possible D match to TRBD2 (5 bases). Specimen: PBMCs, collected after 12 months of ibrutinib treatment. CDR3 loop: CASSLELAGNDEQYF. The CDR3 DNA reads TGCGCCAGCAGCTTAGAGTTGGCCGGGAACGACGAGCAGTACTTC.